The sequence of this TCR beta chain was determined in a study of identical twins. TCRdb used MiXCR to reprocess the 5' RACE reads, holding one entry per CDR3 protein. The table has about 550,000 distinct CDR3 sequences, approximately 20% seen once; the top ten hold 0.4% to 0.6%. This clonotype was counted between two and nine times. The length of the CDR3 is 13 residues. The V end was cut by 7 bases, the J end by 5 bases, with 14 bases between. CDR1 is MNHNS and CDR2 is SASEGT in the germline V gene. In addition, the sample was reused for a study of yellow fever vaccine responses in identical twins.

The genes are TRBV6-1 and TRBJ1-1; D unresolved. The sample taken for sequencing was CD4+ T cells sorted from blood. This clonotype was obtained from a woman aged 18-35 years in good health. The CDR3 DNA reads TGTGCCAGCACCAAACACGGGGAAACTGAAGCTTTCTTT. It codes for CASTKHGETEAFF.